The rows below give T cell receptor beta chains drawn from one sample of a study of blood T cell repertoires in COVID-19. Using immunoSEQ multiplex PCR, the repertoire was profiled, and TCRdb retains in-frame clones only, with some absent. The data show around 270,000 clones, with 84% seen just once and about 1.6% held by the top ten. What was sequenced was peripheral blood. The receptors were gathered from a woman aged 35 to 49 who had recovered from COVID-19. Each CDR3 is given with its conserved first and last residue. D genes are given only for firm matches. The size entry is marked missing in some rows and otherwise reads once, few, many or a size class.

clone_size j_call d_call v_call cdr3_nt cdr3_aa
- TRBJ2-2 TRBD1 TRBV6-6 TGTGCCAGCAATACTCCGGGACAGGGCAGGACCGGGGAGCTGTTTTTT CASNTPGQGRTGELFF
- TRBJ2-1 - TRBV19 TGTGCCAGTAGTATAGATCTATACAATGAGCAGTTCTTC CASSIDLYNEQFF
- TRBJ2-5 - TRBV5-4 TGTGCCAGCAGCCACCCGGGACAAGAAGAGACCCAGTACTTC CASSHPGQEETQYF
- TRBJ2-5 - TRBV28 TGTGCCAGCAGTTTTTTAGCGAGCCAAGAGACCCAGTACTTC CASSFLASQETQYF
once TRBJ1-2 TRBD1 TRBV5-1 TGCGCCAGCAGCTCCTCGACCGGGACAGGGTTTTATGGCTACACCTTC CASSSSTGTGFYGYTF
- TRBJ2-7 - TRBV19 TGTGCCAGTAGTCCGGACACCTCCTACGAGCAGTACTTC CASSPDTSYEQYF
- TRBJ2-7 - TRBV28 TGTGCCAGCAGTTTCCTTACGCAGGAGCAGTACTTC CASSFLTQEQYF
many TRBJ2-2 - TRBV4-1 TGCGCCAGCAGCCGGTCAACAGGGTTTGACACCGGGGAGCTGTTTTTT CASSRSTGFDTGELFF
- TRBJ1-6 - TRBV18 TGTGCCAGCTCACGAGAAAGTGATTCACCCCTCCACTTT CASSRESDSPLHF
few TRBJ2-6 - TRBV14 TGTGCCAGCAGCCTCCAGGGGCCTGGGGCCAACGTCCTGACTTTC CASSLQGPGANVLTF
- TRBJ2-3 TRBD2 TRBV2 TGTGCCAGCTCAGCGGGGGGGCTCATAGATACGCAGTATTTT CASSAGGLIDTQYF
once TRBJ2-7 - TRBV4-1 TGCGCCAGCAGCCAAGAAAGGACACCCTCCTACGAGCAGTACTTC CASSQERTPSYEQYF
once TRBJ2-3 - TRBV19 TGTGCCAGTAGTTTTGCGGGCTCAGATACGCAGTATTTT CASSFAGSDTQYF
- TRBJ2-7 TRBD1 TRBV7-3 TGTGCCAGCAGCTTAGGGACAGGGGAGAGTACCTACGAGCAGTACTTC CASSLGTGESTYEQYF
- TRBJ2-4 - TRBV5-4 TGTGCCAGCAGCTTGGACCCCCAAGAGGACATTCAGTACTTC CASSLDPQEDIQYF
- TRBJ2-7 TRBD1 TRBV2 TGTGCCAGCAGAGTGACAGGGGGCTACGAGCAGTACTTC CASRVTGGYEQYF
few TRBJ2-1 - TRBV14 TGTGCCAGCAGCCAGTGGGGGGAACGGCAGTTCTTC CASSQWGERQFF
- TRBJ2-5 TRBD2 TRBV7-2 TGTGCCAGCAGCTTAGGGGGGGGAGAGACCCAGTACTTC CASSLGGGETQYF
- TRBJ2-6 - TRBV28 TGTGCCAGCAGCGCTACGATTTGGAAAAAGGATGGTAGCGGTGCCTGGGCCAACGTCCTGACTTTC CASSATIWKKDGSGAWANVLTF
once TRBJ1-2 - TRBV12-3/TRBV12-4 TGTGCCAGCAGTTTATACAAGAACTATGGCTACACCTTC CASSLYKNYGYTF
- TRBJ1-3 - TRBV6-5 TGTGCCAGCAGTTCTAGACAGAGGTACTCTGGAAACACCATATATTTT CASSSRQRYSGNTIYF
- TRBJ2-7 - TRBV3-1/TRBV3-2 TGTGCCAGCAGCCAAGATGGGCCCACAACCTACGAGCAGTACTTC CASSQDGPTTYEQYF
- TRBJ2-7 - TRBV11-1 TGTGCCAGCAGCTTTCATGGACAGTCCTACGAGCAGTACTTC CASSFHGQSYEQYF
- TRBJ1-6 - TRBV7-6 TGTGCCAGCAGCTTAGGTACATCCAGCTCCTATAATTCACCCCTCCACTTT CASSLGTSSSYNSPLHF
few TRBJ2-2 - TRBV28 TGTGCCAGCAGTTTAGCGGTTATGGGGGAGCTGTTTTTT CASSLAVMGELFF
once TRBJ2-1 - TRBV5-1 TGCGCCAGCAGCTTGGTGGGGGCGCGCAATGAGCAGTTCTTC CASSLVGARNEQFF
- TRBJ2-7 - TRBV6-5 TGTGCCAGCAGTTACTCGGCAGGGGGGTCCTACGAGCAGTACTTC CASSYSAGGSYEQYF
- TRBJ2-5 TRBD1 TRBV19 TGTGCCAGTACCCACAGGCCCGGGACAGGGGGCCAAGAGACCCAGTACTTC CASTHRPGTGGQETQYF
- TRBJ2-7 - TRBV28 TGTGCCAGCACCGAGGGAAGAGGCTACGAGCAGTACTTC CASTEGRGYEQYF
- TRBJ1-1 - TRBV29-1 TGCAGCGTTGATACAGGGATTTACACTGAAGCTTTCTTT CSVDTGIYTEAFF
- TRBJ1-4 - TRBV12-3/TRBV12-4 TGTGCCAGCAGTTCTAACCGAAATGAAAAACTGTTTTTT CASSSNRNEKLFF
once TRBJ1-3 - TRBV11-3 TGTGCCAGCAGCGTCGGACAAAGGGGAAACACCATATATTTT CASSVGQRGNTIYF
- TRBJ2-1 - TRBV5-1 TGCGCCAGCAGCCCCGAGGGCAATGAGCAGTTCTTC CASSPEGNEQFF
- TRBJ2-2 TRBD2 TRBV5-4 TGTGCCAGCAGCTTGGTGGGTTGGCGGGGGGGCCGCACCGGGGAGCTGTTTTTT CASSLVGWRGGRTGELFF
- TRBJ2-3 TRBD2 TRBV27 TGTGCCAGCAGAAAGATAGCGGGGGTCACAGATACGCAGTATTTT CASRKIAGVTDTQYF
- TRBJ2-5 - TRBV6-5 TGTGCCAGCATCGTTCGGGGTTGGGTCGAGGAGACCCAGTACTTC CASIVRGWVEETQYF
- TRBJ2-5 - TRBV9 TGTGCCAGCAGCTTTAAAGACACGAAGACCCAGTACTTC CASSFKDTKTQYF
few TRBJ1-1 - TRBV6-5 TGTGCCAGCCGAGGGCGTTCGAACACTGAAGCTTTCTTT CASRGRSNTEAFF
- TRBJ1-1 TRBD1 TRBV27 TGTGCCAGCAGTTTTTGGTTTTCCGGGACAGGGGGGCACACTGAAGCTTTCTTT CASSFWFSGTGGHTEAFF
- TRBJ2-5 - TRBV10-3 TGTGCCATCAGTGGGACAGCACAAGAGACCCAGTACTTC CAISGTAQETQYF
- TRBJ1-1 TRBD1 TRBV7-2 TGTGCCAGCAGTATAGGACAGGCGAACACTGAAGCTTTCTTT CASSIGQANTEAFF
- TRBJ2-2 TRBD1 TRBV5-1 TGCGCCAGCAGCTTAGGGGGCGCAACCGGGGAGCTGTTTTTT CASSLGGATGELFF
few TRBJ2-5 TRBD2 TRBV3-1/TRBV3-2 TGTGCCAGCAGCCAAGGGGGTAGCGGGGGGAACCAAGAGACCCAGTACTTC CASSQGGSGGNQETQYF
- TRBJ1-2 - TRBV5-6 TGTGCCAGCAGCCGTCGGGCCAGGGGACATGGCTACACCTTC CASSRRARGHGYTF
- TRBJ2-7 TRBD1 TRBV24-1 TGTGCCACCAGTGACCCGACAGGGGGAAACTACGAGCAGTACTTC CATSDPTGGNYEQYF
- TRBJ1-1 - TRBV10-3 TGTGCCATCAGCGGGGAAACTGAAGCTTTCTTT CAISGETEAFF
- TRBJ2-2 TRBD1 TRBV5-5 TGTGCCAGCAGCCCGGGCAGGGGGAGAATCGGGGAGCTGTTTTTT CASSPGRGRIGELFF
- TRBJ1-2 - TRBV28 TGTGCCAGCAGTTGGAGCGCTAACTATGGCTACACCTTC CASSWSANYGYTF
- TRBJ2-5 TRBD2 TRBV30 TGTGCTCTGAGGGTAGCGGGGGGGCAAGAGACCCAGTACTTC CALRVAGGQETQYF
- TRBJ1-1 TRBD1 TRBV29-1 TGCAGCGTGCGACAGGGGGTGAACACTGAAGCTTTCTTT CSVRQGVNTEAFF
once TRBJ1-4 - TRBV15 TGTGCCACCAGCAGAGATGGAGCCAGTGGGTTTTTT CATSRDGASGFF
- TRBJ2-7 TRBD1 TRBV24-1 TGTGCCACCAGTGATATACCGGGACAGGGGTCCTACGAGCAGTACTTC CATSDIPGQGSYEQYF
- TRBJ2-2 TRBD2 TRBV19 TGTGCCAGTAGTCCCCCCGGGGGGGTCACCGGGGAGCTGTTTTTT CASSPPGGVTGELFF
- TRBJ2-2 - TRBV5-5 TGTGCCAGCAGCCTAACCGACACCGGGGAGCTGTTTTTT CASSLTDTGELFF
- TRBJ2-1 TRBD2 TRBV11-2 TGTGCCAGCAGATCGCTAGCGGGGGCCTACAATGAGCAGTTCTTC CASRSLAGAYNEQFF
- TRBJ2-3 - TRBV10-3 TGTGCCATCAAACCTGACAGCATAAGCACAGATACGCAGTATTTT CAIKPDSISTDTQYF
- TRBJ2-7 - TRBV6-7 TGTGCCAAAACTAGGGAGCCGGAGGGCTCCTACGAGCAGTACTTC CAKTREPEGSYEQYF
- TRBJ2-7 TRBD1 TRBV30 TGTGCCTGGAGTGTCGGCAGGGGGCTAGGGTACGAGCAGTACTTC CAWSVGRGLGYEQYF
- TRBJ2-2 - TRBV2 TGTGCCAGCACGGGGGCCGGGGAGCTGTTTTTT CASTGAGELFF